This TCR beta chain was observed in a study of Ad26.COV2.S vaccination and SARS-CoV-2 variants. The wider study: In the study, Ad26.COV2.S was injected intramuscularly once, or twice 56 days apart. Study-level points and caveats: Spike-specific TCR breadth was greater in vaccine than placebo recipients. CD8+ and CD4+ T cells specific for spike reportedly responded with substantial breadth after vaccination.

Regarding this clone: The antigen is unknown.

The length of the CDR3 is 12 residues. Trimming left V 8 bases short and J 2 bases short, with 9 bases between. Treatment noted: roughly 18 received Ad26.COV2.S at low or high dose, single or two shots; about 5 received placebo; per-sample allocation not given. Day 63 after the first vaccine or placebo injection was the time point for sampling. TCRdb's table, derived via immunoSEQ multiplex PCR, lists solely in-frame clones and lacks some. The sample lists 250,000 or so clones; around 85% were seen once. This clonotype was obtained from a person aged 18 to 65 who received the Ad26.COV2.S COVID-19 vaccine or a placebo. Sequenced here: peripheral blood, sampled in a trial of Ad26.COV2.S vaccine versus placebo. This chain links TRBV12-3 or TRBV12-4 with TRBJ1-2; D gene uncertain. In DNA, the CDR3 is TGTGCCAGCGGGGTCGACAACTATGGCTACACCTTC. Translating it yields CASGVDNYGYTF.